The 11 T cell receptor beta chains listed next were all sequenced from one sample in a study of CD8+ T cells in alopecia areata. RNA was extracted and reverse transcribed into cDNA as the sequencing template. Libraries were prepared by immunoSEQ multiplex PCR; TCRdb keeps only in-frame clonotypes and omits some of them. The profile covers some 160,000 clones, with around two thirds appearing a single time and 35% to 40% taken by the ten largest. The sequenced material came from CD8+ T cells sorted from blood. The receptors derive from a human donor in good health.

V usage is TRBV29-1 and J usage is TRBJ1-1, with D possibly being TRBD1 (6 bases). In germline, CDR1 is SQVTM, CDR2 ANQGSEA. The germline V and J ends were trimmed by 4 bases and 3 bases, with 15 bases remaining between them. This CDR3 spans 14 amino acids. Written as DNA, the CDR3 is TGCAGCGTTGGGTGGGGGCCGGAGGACACTGAAGCTTTCTTT. It translates to CSVGWGPEDTEAFF.

The genes are TRBV20-1 and TRBJ1-2; 7 bases are a match to TRBD1. Trimming took 7 bases from V and 9 from J; bases not matched to a gene: 8. This CDR3 spans 11 amino acids. The V gene's germline CDR1 is DFQATT and CDR2 SNEGSKA (reference sequence). The CDR3 sequence: CSGLQGTSYTF. The CDR3, as DNA: TGCAGTGGGTTACAGGGGACGAGCTACACCTTC.

The rearrangement uses TRBV29-1 and TRBJ2-5; 8 bases map to TRBD1. The CDR3 has 14 amino acids. V was clipped by 5 bases and J by 4 bases; unmatched bases: 9. Per germline, CDR1 SQVTM and CDR2 ANQGSEA. CDR3 DNA: TGCAGCGTTACCTACAGGGGGAAGGGAGAGACCCAGTACTTC. The encoded protein is CSVTYRGKGETQYF.

The chain has TRBV9 and TRBJ2-1; D may be TRBD1 (5 bases). The CDR3 loop spans 12 amino acids. V was trimmed by 3 bases and J by 4 bases, leaving 5 bases between them. Per the germline V gene, CDR1 is SGDLS and CDR2 is YYNGEE. The CDR3 here is CASSEGYNEQFF. The CDR3 DNA reads TGTGCCAGCAGCGAGGGGTACAATGAGCAGTTCTTC.

This clone was counted a single time. The chain is built from TRBV9 and TRBJ2-7, with D hard to call. The germline V gene has CDR1 SGDLS and CDR2 YYNGEE. This CDR3 region has 15 residues. Trimming pared 0 bases from V and 1 base from J, leaving 11 bases between. The CDR3 nucleotides are TGTGCCAGCAGCGTAGAAGGGTTATCGTCCTACGAGCAGTACTTC. Residues: CASSVEGLSSYEQYF.

This rearrangement joins TRBV29-1 to TRBJ2-2; D remains unclear. The V gene lost 7 bases and the J gene lost 0 bases, with 12 bases spanning the gap. This CDR3 is 14 amino acids long. The germline CDR1 and CDR2 sequences are SQVTM and ANQGSEA. The CDR3 spells CSGAAQANTGELFF. The CDR3, as DNA: TGCAGCGGGGCCGCGCAGGCGAACACCGGGGAGCTGTTTTTT.

The chain is built from TRBV7-9 and TRBJ2-3; maybe TRBD2 (6 bases). The CDR3 consists of 15 residues. Germline V CDR1 and CDR2: SEHNR, FQNEAQ (reference sequence). The V and J ends lost 6 bases and 1 base respectively, with 14 bases between them. This CDR3 reads CASRSSAGRTDTQYF. The CDR3 DNA follows: TGTGCCAGCAGGAGCTCGGCGGGACGCACAGATACGCAGTATTTT.

The chain joins TRBV28 to TRBJ1-5; TRBD1 matches at 9 bases. V lost 9 bases to trimming and J lost 6 bases; unmatched junction nucleotides: 12. The CDR3 runs 15 residues. The V gene's germline CDR1 is MDHEN and CDR2 SYDVKM. DNA of the CDR3: TGTGCCAGTCAATCGGGACAGGGCTCGGGTCAGCCCCAGCATTTT. It codes for CASQSGQGSGQPQHF. The whole variable domain, remainder taken from reference TRBV28 and TRBJ1-5, is DVKVTQSSRYLVKRTGEKVFLECVQDMDHENMFWYRQDPGLGLRLIYFSYDVKMKEKGDIPEGYSVSREKKERFSLILESASTNQTSMYLCASQSGQGSGQPQHFGDGTRLSIL.

The rearrangement links TRBV5-4 to TRBJ2-3; no clear D gene. V lost 10 bases and J 0 bases, leaving 6 bases between the germline ends. The germline gives CDR1 SGHNT, CDR2 YYREEE (reference sequence). This CDR3 spans 11 amino acids. The CDR3 sequence is CASASTDTQYF. In nucleotides, the CDR3 is TGTGCCTCGGCTAGCACAGATACGCAGTATTTT.

The rearrangement joins TRBV9 to TRBJ2-3; D not certain. The CDR3 consists of 14 residues. With 4 bases removed from V and 2 bases from J, the gap between germline ends came to 11 bases. Per the germline V gene, CDR1 is SGDLS and CDR2 is YYNGEE. The CDR3 DNA follows: TGTGCCAGCAGCCCTGGACGGTTCACAGATACGCAGTATTTT. Its protein product is CASSPGRFTDTQYF. The complete variable domain, with remaining parts taken from reference TRBV9 and TRBJ2-3, reads DSGVTQTPKHLITATGQRVTLRCSPRSGDLSVYWYQQSLDQGLQFLIQYYNGEERAKGNILERFSAQQFPDLHSELNLSSLELGDSALYFCASSPGRFTDTQYFGPGTRLTVL.

The chain combines TRBV5-1 with TRBJ2-3; weak D call: TRBD1 (5 bases). The germline V gene encodes CDR1 SGHRS and CDR2 YFSETQ. The V and J ends lost 9 bases and 0 bases respectively, with 11 bases between them. The CDR3 contains 13 residues. CDR3: CATRASSTDTQYF. The DNA of the CDR3 is TGCGCCACCAGGGCTTCTAGCACAGATACGCAGTATTTT.